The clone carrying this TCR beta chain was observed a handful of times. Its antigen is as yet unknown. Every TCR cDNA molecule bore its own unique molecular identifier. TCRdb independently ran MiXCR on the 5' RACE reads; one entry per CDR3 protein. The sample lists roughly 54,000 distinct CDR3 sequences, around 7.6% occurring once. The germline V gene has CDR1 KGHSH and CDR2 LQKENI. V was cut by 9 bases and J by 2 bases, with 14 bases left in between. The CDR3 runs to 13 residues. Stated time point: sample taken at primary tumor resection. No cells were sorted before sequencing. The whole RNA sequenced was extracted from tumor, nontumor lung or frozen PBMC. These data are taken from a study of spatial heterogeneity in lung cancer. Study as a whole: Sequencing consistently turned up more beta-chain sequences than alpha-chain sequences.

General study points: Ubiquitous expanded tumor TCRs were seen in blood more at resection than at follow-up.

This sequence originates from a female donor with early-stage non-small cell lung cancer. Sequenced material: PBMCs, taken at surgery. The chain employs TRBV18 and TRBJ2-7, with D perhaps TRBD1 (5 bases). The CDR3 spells CASSQGIAYEQYF. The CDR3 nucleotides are TGTGCCAGTTCGCAGGGAATCGCCTACGAGCAGTACTTC. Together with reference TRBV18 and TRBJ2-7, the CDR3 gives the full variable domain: NAGVMQNPRHLVRRRGQEARLRCSPMKGHSHVYWYRQLPEEGLKFMVYLQKENIIDESGMPKERFSAEFPKEGPSILRIQQVVRGDSAAYFCASSQGIAYEQYFGPGTRLTVT.